This T cell receptor beta chain was captured in a study of metastatic and nonmetastatic thyroid tumors. Background on the study: Repertoires were compared across blood and tumor or nodule tissue from malignant and benign thyroid patients.

As handled by the study authors: Variation in CDR3 across clinicopathological groups served as the basis for constructing a distant-metastasis classifier in papillary thyroid cancer. TCRdb re-called clones from the PCR reads using MiXCR. It is TCRdb's table, rather than the study itself, that gives the V and J calls and clone size. The profile covers about 25,000 clones, with roughly a fifth appearing a single time and over 6.5% taken by the ten largest. This clone has a count of ten or more. Germline loops: CDR1 SGHNT, CDR2 YYREEE (reference sequence). The CDR3 runs 15 residues. The V end was cut by 3 bases, the J end by 0 bases, with 7 bases between. Each patient went into thyroid surgery without having received any treatment.

The sequencing input was blood. This TCR was recovered from a female donor with papillary thyroid cancer or a benign thyroid nodule (not recorded which). Some clones in this sample may be carry-over from other donors' samples. V usage is TRBV5-4 and J usage is TRBJ2-6, with unresolved D. CDR3 nucleotide sequence: TGTGCCAGCAGCTCCGACAACTCTGGGGCCAACGTCCTGACTTTC. This codes for CASSSDNSGANVLTF.